The 20 T cell receptor beta chains given below trace back to one sample, sequenced in a study of T-cell memory formation after mild COVID-19. One entry per CDR3 protein, called by TCRdb with MiXCR from the 5' RACE reads. In the table there are roughly 340,000 distinct CDR3 sequences, approximately 15% of which are singletons. Sequenced: PBMCs or a T cell subset sorted from them (not recorded which). The receptors were gathered from a young man who had mild COVID-19 (a few samples of this study predate the infection). Cell type and time point are not known.

This clonotype has only a few counts. DNA for the CDR3: TGTGCCAGTAGTCAGCGGGCGAGCACAGATACGCAGTATTTT. This codes for CASSQRASTDTQYF. This chain joins TRBV19 and TRBJ2-3, with a tentative D call TRBD2 (6 bases). This CDR3 contains 14 residues. V dropped 5 bases and J dropped 0 bases, with 9 bases sitting between them. Germline V lookup: CDR1 LNHDA, CDR2 SQIVND (reference sequence).

Turning to this clonotype: The junction differs from germline at one of its ends, possibly a read error. The chain uses TRBV30 and TRBJ2-7; D is unresolved. Germline V CDR1 and CDR2: GTSNPN, SVGIG (reference sequence). CDR3 size: 10 residues. CDR3 coding DNA: TGTGCCTGGAGCCATAAGCTGGTGAGATTC. Translated: CAWSHKLVRF.

The sample holds a few counts of this clonotype. CDR3 loop: CASSGRTGQETQYF. The CDR3, as DNA: TGCGCCAGCAGCGGACGGACTGGACAAGAGACCCAGTACTTC. The V and J genes are TRBV5-1 and TRBJ2-5, with D possibly TRBD2 on 5 matching bases. The V gene lost 4 bases and the J gene lost 2 bases, with 12 bases spanning the gap. Germline-derived CDR1 and CDR2 are SGHRS and YFSETQ. The CDR3 covers 14 residues.

V is TRBV5-1 and J is TRBJ2-5; a weak D match, TRBD1 (6 bases). The V gene lost 0 bases and the J gene lost 0 bases, with 9 bases spanning the gap. CDR3 length equals 15 residues. The germline V gene encodes CDR1 SGHRS and CDR2 YFSETQ. The CDR3, as DNA: TGCGCCAGCAGCTTGGTCGGGGACAACCAAGAGACCCAGTACTTC. Its protein product is CASSLVGDNQETQYF.

V and J are TRBV4-1 and TRBJ2-3, with D possibly TRBD2 on 7 matching bases. Trimming removed 4 bases at V and 3 bases at J, with 17 bases between. Per the germline V gene, CDR1 is MGHRA and CDR2 is YSYEKL. The CDR3 has 16 amino acids. Written as DNA, the CDR3 is TGCGCCAGCAGCCCGGGCGGTCGGGGGGCAACAGATACGCAGTATTTT. Translated: CASSPGGRGATDTQYF.

The J gene is TRBJ1-1, the V gene TRBV11-3, with 9 bases fitting TRBD1. The germline gives CDR1 SGHNT, CDR2 YENEEA. The CDR3 consists of 16 residues. Unmatched junction bases numbered 7, after V lost 5 bases and J lost 0 bases. The CDR3, as DNA: TGTGCCAGCAGCAACGCGGGACAGGGCTTGAACACTGAAGCTTTCTTT. This codes for CASSNAGQGLNTEAFF.

CDR3 nucleotides: TGTGCTATGACAGCCGACGGGATCCTCCTCGAGCAGTACTTC. The encoded protein is CAMTADGILLEQYF. The rearrangement uses TRBV12-5 and TRBJ2-7; D possibly matches TRBD1 or TRBD2 (5 bases each). CDR3 length: 14 residues. Germline loops: CDR1 LGHNT, CDR2 FRNRAP. Trimming cost V 10 bases and J 6 bases, with 22 bases left between them.

The CDR3, as DNA: TGTGCCAGCAGCCTTGGACGGGAGAACACCATATATTTT. Its protein is CASSLGRENTIYF. The chain couples TRBV5-4 to TRBJ1-3; the D is unclear. Germline CDR1 and CDR2: SGHNT and YYREEE (reference sequence). The CDR3 totals 13 residues. Trimming left V 4 bases short and J 7 bases short, with 12 bases between.

V and J are TRBV9 and TRBJ2-5, with TRBD1 matching 8 bases. Germline assignment: CDR1 SGDLS and CDR2 YYNGEE. V shed 5 bases and J 4 bases; nucleotides not matched to a gene: 10. This CDR3 contains 15 residues. The CDR3, as DNA: TGTGCCAGCAGTGGTCCCAACAGGGGGGTAGAGACCCAGTACTTC. Its protein product is CASSGPNRGVETQYF. Combining the CDR3 with reference TRBV9 and TRBJ2-5 gives the whole variable domain DSGVTQTPKHLITATGQRVTLRCSPRSGDLSVYWYQQSLDQGLQFLIQYYNGEERAKGNILERFSAQQFPDLHSELNLSSLELGDSALYFCASSGPNRGVETQYFGPGTRLLVL.

The chain uses TRBV6-2 or TRBV6-3 and TRBJ1-2; D gene unclear. Trimming removed 5 bases at V and 8 bases at J, with 18 bases between. Germline lookup yields CDR1 MNHEY and CDR2 SVGEGT. CDR3 length: 14 amino acids. The CDR3 reads CASSPLDPVEGYTF. DNA for the CDR3: TGTGCCAGCAGTCCCCTGGACCCCGTGGAGGGCTACACCTTC.

This clonotype was observed a handful of times. V usage is TRBV7-2 and J usage is TRBJ1-5; D not resolved. The CDR3 extends over 12 amino acids. Germline loops: CDR1 SGHTA, CDR2 FQGNSA. Trimming removed 5 bases at V and 7 bases at J, with 9 bases between. The CDR3 protein is CASSADFQPQHF. As DNA, the CDR3 is TGTGCCAGCAGCGCCGACTTCCAGCCCCAGCATTTT.

This clonotype was counted only a few times. The V call is TRBV4-2, the J call TRBJ2-2, with a possible D match to TRBD2 (5 bases). Germline CDR1 LGHNA, CDR2 YNFKEQ. The CDR3 runs to 13 residues. Trimming took off 1 base at V and 10 bases at J, with 10 bases between the two ends. CDR3 coding DNA: TGTGCCAGCAGCCAAGTAGAGGGAAAGGAGCTGTTTTTT. It specifies CASSQVEGKELFF.

V is TRBV6-2 or TRBV6-3 and J is TRBJ2-2; D gene ambiguous. This CDR3 is built from 14 residues. V dropped 5 bases and J dropped 4 bases, with 11 bases sitting between them. The germline V gene encodes CDR1 MNHEY and CDR2 SVGEGT. The CDR3 here is CASSQSQTTGELFF. CDR3 DNA sequence: TGTGCCAGCAGTCAATCCCAAACCACCGGGGAGCTGTTTTTT.

The chain links TRBV4-3 to TRBJ1-2, with a possible D match to TRBD1 (6 bases). Germline CDR1 and CDR2: LGHNA and YSLEER. This CDR3 contains 16 residues. Trimming removed 0 bases at V and 4 bases at J, with 15 bases between. The chain's CDR3 is CASSQDGQRGGYGYTF. The CDR3 bases are TGCGCCAGCAGCCAAGACGGTCAGCGAGGGGGCTATGGCTACACCTTC.

The rearrangement uses TRBV4-3 and TRBJ2-5; D may match TRBD1 or TRBD2 (6 bases each). CDR3 size: 15 residues. Germline V lookup: CDR1 LGHNA, CDR2 YSLEER. Trimming pared 1 base from V and 4 bases from J, leaving 13 bases between. For the CDR3, the DNA is TGCGCCAGCAGCCAAGGAGGGGGACTGGGAGAGACCCAGTACTTC. Translation: CASSQGGGLGETQYF.

The CDR3 reads CSARDPRQGTGELFF. In DNA, the CDR3 is TGCAGTGCTAGAGATCCCAGACAGGGGACCGGGGAGCTGTTTTTT. The chain is built from TRBV20-1 and TRBJ2-2, with 8 bases fitting TRBD1. The CDR3 contains 15 residues. Looked up from germline, CDR1 is DFQATT and CDR2 is SNEGSKA (reference sequence). J was trimmed by 5 bases and V by 0 bases; bases with no gene match: 5.

The CDR3, as DNA: TGCAGCGTTTACACAGGGGGAGCGAACACTGAAGCTTTCTTT. Protein sequence: CSVYTGGANTEAFF. The chain combines TRBV29-1 with TRBJ1-1; 8 bases agree with TRBD1. Germline assignment: CDR1 SQVTM and CDR2 ANQGSEA. After removal of 5 bases from V and 1 base from J, the junction contained 6 bases not matched to a gene. There are 14 residues in the CDR3.

This clonotype was seen a handful of times. The rearrangement links TRBV20-1 to TRBJ1-1, with a weak D call TRBD1 (5 bases). V was cut by 8 bases and J by 3 bases, with 19 bases left in between. The CDR3 is 14 residues long. Looked up from germline, CDR1 is DFQATT and CDR2 is SNEGSKA (reference sequence). This CDR3 is CSTGPPGWDTEAFF. The CDR3 nucleotides read TGCAGTACGGGGCCCCCAGGGTGGGACACTGAAGCTTTCTTT.

This clonotype was counted between two and nine times. This chain links TRBV2 with TRBJ1-4; D gene uncertain. V shed 5 bases and J shed 8 bases, with 9 bases lying between them. This CDR3 has 12 amino acids. In germline, CDR1 is SNHLY, CDR2 FYNNEI. The CDR3 reads CASSSRGEKLFF. The CDR3 DNA follows: TGTGCCAGCAGTTCCCGTGGGGAAAAACTGTTTTTT.

In its sample, this clonotype was seen a few times. The chain carries TRBV12-3 or TRBV12-4 and TRBJ2-1; the D is unclear. The CDR3 has 14 amino acids. V was shortened by 4 bases and J by 0 bases, with 7 bases between the two germline ends. The CDR3 nucleotides read TGTGCCAGCAGTTCTCCCCTCTCCTACAATGAGCAGTTCTTC. Protein sequence: CASSSPLSYNEQFF.